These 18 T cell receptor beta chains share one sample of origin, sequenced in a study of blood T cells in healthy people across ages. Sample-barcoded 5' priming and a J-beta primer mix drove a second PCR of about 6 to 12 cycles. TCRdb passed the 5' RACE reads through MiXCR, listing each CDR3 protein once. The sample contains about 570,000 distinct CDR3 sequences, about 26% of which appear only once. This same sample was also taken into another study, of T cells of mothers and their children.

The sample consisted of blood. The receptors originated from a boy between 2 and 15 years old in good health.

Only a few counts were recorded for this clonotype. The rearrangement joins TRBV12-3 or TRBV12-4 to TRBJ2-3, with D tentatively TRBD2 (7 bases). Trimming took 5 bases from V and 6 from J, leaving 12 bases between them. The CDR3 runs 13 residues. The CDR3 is CASSAGAGDTQYF. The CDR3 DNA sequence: TGTGCCAGCAGTGCGGGGGCCGGGGATACGCAGTATTTT.

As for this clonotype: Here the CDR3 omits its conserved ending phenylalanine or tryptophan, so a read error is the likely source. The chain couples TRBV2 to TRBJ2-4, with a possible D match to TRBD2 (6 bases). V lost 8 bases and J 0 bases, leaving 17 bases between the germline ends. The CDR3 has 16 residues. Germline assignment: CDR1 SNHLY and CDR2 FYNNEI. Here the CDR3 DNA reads TGTGCCAGCGGGGGACTGAAGAATCTAGCCAAAAACATTCAGTACCTC. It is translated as CASGGLKNLAKNIQYL.

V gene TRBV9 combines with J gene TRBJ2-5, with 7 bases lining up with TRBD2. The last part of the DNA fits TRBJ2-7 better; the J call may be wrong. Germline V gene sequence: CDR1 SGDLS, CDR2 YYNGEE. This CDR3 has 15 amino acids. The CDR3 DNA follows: TGTGCCAGCAGCGTGAGCGGGGCCTTGGGGGACGAGCAGTACTTC. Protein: CASSVSGALGDEQYF.

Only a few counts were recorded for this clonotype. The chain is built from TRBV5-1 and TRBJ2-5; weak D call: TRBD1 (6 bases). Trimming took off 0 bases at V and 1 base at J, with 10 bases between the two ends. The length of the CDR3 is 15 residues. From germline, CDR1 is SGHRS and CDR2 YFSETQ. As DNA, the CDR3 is TGCGCCAGCAGCTTGGGTGACAGGCTCCAAGAGACCCAGTACTTC. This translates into CASSLGDRLQETQYF. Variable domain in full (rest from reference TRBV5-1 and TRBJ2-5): KAGVTQTPRYLIKTRGQQVTLSCSPISGHRSVSWYQQTPGQGLQFLFEYFSETQRNKGNFPGRFSGRQFSNSRSEMNVSTLELGDSALYLCASSLGDRLQETQYFGPGTRLLVL.

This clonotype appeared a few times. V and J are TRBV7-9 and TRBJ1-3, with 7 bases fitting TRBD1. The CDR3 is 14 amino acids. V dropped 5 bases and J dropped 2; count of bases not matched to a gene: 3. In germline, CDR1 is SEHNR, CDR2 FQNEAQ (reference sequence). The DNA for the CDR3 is TGTGCCAGCAGCCCCACAGGGGCTGGAAACACCATATATTTT. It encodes CASSPTGAGNTIYF. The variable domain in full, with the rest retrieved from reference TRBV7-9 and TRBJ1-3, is DTGVSQNPRHKITKRGQNVTFRCDPISEHNRLYWYRQTLGQGPEFLTYFQNEAQLEKSRLLSDRFSAERPKGSFSTLEIQRTEQGDSAMYLCASSPTGAGNTIYFGEGSWLTVV.

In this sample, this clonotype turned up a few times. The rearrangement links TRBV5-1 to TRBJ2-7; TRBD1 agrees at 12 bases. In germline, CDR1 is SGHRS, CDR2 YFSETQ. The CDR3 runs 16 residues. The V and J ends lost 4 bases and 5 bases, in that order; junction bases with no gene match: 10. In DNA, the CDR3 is TGCGCCAGCAGCGTTGCCGGGACAGGGGGCTCAGACGAGCAGTACTTC. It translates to CASSVAGTGGSDEQYF.

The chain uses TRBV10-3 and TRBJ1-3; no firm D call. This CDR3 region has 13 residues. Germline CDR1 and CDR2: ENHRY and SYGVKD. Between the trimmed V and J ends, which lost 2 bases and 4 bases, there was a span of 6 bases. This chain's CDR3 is CAISEITGNTIYF. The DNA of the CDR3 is TGTGCCATCAGTGAGATTACGGGAAACACCATATATTTT.

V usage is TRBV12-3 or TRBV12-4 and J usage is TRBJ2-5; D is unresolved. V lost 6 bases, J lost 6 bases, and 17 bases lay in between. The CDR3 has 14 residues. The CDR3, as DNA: TGTGCCAGCAGCGCCACCCAGGTTAGGAAGACCCAGTACTTC. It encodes CASSATQVRKTQYF.

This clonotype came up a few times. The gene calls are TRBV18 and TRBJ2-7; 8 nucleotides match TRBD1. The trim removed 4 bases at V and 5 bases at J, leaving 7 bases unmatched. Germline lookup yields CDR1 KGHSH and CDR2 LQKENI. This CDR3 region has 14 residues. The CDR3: CASSLRTGTDEQYF. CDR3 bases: TGTGCCAGCTCACTTCGGACAGGGACCGACGAGCAGTACTTC.

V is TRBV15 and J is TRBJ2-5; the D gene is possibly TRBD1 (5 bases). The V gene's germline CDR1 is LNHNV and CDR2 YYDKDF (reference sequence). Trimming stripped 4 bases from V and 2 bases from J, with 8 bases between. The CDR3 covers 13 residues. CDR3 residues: CATSNAGQETQYF. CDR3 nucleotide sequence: TGTGCCACCAGCAACGCAGGGCAAGAGACCCAGTACTTC.

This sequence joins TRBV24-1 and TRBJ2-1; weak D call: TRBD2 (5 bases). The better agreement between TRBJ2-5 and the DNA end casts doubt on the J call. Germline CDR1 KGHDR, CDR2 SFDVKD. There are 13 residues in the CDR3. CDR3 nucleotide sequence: TGTGCCACCAGTGACGCAGAAAGCGGGACCCAGTACTTC. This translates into CATSDAESGTQYF.

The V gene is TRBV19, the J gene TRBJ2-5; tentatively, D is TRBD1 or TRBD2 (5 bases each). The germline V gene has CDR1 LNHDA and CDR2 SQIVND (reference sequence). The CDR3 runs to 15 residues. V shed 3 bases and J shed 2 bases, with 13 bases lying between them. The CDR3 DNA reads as TGTGCCAGTAGTATTTTACCGGGACCTCAAGAGACCCAGTACTTC. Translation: CASSILPGPQETQYF.

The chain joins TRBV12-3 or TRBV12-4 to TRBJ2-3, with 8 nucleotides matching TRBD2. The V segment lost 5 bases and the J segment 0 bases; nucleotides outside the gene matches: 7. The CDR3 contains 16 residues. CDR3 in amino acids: CASSAGGGASTDTQYF. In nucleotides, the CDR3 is TGTGCCAGCAGTGCGGGGGGAGGGGCGAGCACAGATACGCAGTATTTT.

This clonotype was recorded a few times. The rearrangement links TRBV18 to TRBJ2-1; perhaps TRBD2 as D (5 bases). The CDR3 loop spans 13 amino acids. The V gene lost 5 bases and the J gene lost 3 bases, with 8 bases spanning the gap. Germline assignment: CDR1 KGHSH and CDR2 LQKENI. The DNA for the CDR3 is TGTGCCAGCTCATCGGGAATCTACAATGAGCAGTTCTTC. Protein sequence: CASSSGIYNEQFF.

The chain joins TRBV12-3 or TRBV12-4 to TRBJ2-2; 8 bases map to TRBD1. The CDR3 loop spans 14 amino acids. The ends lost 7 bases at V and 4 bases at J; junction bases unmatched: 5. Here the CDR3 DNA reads TGTGCCAGCACCGGACAGGGTGTCACCGGGGAGCTGTTTTTT. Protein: CASTGQGVTGELFF.

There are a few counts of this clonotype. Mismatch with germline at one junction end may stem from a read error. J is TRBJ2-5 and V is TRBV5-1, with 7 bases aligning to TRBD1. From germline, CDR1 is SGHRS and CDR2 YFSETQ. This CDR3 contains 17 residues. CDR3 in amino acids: CASSRLPGTARQETQCF. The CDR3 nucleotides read TGCGCCAGCAGCCGGCTTCCCGGGACAGCCAGACAAGAGACCCAGTGCTTC.

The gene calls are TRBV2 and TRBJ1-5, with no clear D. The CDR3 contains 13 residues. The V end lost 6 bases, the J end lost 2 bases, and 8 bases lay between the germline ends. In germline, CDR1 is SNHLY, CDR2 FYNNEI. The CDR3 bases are TGTGCCAGCAGGGAGGAGGGCAATCAGCCCCAGCATTTT. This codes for CASREEGNQPQHF.

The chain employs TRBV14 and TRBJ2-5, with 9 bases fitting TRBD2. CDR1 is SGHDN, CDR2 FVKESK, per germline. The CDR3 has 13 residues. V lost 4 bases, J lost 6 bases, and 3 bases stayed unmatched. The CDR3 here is CASSRAGGKTQYF. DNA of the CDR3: TGTGCCAGCAGCCGAGCGGGGGGTAAGACCCAGTACTTC.